The TCR beta chain described here comes from a study of technical replicates of blood from a few donors. Profiled with immunoSEQ multiplex PCR; TCRdb holds only in-frame clones, not every one. The table has about 73,000 clones, 85% to 95% seen once. V lost 0 bases to trimming and J lost 2 bases; unmatched junction nucleotides: 15. The CDR3 extends over 19 amino acids. The germline CDR1 and CDR2 sequences are MGHRA and YSYEKL. The source of this sequence is a human donor in good health. The chain combines TRBV4-1 with TRBJ2-7; TRBD2 matches 8 bases. Sequencing used T cells isolated from PBMCs. The CDR3 loop reads CASSQDRGLKREPPYEQYF. In nucleotides, the CDR3 is TGCGCCAGCAGCCAAGATCGGGGCCTGAAGCGGGAGCCTCCCTACGAGCAGTACTTC.